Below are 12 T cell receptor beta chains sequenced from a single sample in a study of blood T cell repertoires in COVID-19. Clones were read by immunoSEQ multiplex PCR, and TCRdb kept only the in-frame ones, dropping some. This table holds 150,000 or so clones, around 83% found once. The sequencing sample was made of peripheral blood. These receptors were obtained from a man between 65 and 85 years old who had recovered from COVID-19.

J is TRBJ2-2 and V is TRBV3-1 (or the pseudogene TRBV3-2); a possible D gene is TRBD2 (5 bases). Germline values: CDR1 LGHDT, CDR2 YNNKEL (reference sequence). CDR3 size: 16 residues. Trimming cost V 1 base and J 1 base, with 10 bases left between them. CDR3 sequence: CASSQGRGRNTGELFF. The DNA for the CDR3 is TGTGCCAGCAGCCAAGGGCGCGGGCGGAACACCGGGGAGCTGTTTTTT.

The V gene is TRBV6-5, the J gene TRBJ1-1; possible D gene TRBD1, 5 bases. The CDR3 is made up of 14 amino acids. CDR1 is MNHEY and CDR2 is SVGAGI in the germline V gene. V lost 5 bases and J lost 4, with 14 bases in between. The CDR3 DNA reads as TGTGCCAGCAGTCCCTACCCGGGGGGCACTGAAGCTTTCTTT. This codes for CASSPYPGGTEAFF.

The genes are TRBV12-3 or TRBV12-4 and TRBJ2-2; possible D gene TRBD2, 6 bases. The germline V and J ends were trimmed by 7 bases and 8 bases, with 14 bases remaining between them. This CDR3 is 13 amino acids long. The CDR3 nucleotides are TGTGCCAGCAAGGAGGGAGTGGTAGGGGAGCTGTTTTTT. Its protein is CASKEGVVGELFF.

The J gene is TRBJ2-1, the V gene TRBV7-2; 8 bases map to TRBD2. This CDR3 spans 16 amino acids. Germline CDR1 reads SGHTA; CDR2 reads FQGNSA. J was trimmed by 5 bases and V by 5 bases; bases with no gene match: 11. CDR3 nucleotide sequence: TGTGCCAGCAGCACTAGAGGGGGACTAGTCCACAATGAGCAGTTCTTC. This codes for CASSTRGGLVHNEQFF.

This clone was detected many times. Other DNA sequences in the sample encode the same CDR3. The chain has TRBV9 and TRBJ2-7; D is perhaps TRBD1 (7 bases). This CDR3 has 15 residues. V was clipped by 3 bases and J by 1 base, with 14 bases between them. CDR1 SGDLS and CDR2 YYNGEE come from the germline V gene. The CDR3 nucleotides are TGTGCCAGCAGCGCTGAGGGGGCGGGGTCCTACGAGCAGTACTTC. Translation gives CASSAEGAGSYEQYF.

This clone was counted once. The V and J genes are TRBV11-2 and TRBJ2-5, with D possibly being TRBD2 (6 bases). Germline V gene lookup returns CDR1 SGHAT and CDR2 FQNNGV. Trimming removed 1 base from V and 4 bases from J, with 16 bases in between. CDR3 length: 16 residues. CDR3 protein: CASSLAGPGTGETQYF. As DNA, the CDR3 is TGTGCCAGCAGCTTAGCCGGCCCAGGGACTGGAGAGACCCAGTACTTC.

The CDR3 region is CASSLSHSRGETQYF. CDR3 in DNA: TGCGCCAGCAGCTTGAGTCACTCAAGGGGAGAGACCCAGTACTTC. The chain employs TRBV5-1 and TRBJ2-5; possible D gene TRBD1, 5 bases. This CDR3 has 15 residues. Germline V CDR1 and CDR2: SGHRS, YFSETQ. The V and J ends lost 1 base and 4 bases respectively, with 14 bases between them.

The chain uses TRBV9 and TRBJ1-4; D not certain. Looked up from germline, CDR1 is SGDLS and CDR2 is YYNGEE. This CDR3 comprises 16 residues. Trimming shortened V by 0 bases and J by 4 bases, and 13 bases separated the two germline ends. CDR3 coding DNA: TGTGCCAGCAGCGTAGGAGGGTGGCGGCTTAATGAAAAACTGTTTTTT. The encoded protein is CASSVGGWRLNEKLFF. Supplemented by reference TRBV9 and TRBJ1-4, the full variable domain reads DSGVTQTPKHLITATGQRVTLRCSPRSGDLSVYWYQQSLDQGLQFLIQYYNGEERAKGNILERFSAQQFPDLHSELNLSSLELGDSALYFCASSVGGWRLNEKLFFGSGTQLSVL.

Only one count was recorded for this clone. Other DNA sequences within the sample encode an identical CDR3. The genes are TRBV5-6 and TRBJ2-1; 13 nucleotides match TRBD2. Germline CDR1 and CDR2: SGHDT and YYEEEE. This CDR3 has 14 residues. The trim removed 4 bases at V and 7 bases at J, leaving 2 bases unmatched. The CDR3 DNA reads TGTGCCAGCAGCCCGGGACTAGCGGGAAATGAGCAGTTCTTC. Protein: CASSPGLAGNEQFF.

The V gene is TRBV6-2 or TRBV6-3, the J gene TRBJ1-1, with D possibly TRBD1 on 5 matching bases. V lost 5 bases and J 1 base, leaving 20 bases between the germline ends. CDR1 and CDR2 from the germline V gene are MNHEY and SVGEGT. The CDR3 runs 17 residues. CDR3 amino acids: CASSLLRTWPSNTEAFF. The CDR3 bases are TGTGCCAGCAGTCTTCTCCGGACATGGCCTTCGAACACTGAAGCTTTCTTT.

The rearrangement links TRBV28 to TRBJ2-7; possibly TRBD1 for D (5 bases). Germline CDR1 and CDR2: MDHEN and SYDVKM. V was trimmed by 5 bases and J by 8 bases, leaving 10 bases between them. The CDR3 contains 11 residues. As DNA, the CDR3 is TGTGCCAGCAGTGCGGACACTAAGCAGTACTTC. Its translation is CASSADTKQYF.

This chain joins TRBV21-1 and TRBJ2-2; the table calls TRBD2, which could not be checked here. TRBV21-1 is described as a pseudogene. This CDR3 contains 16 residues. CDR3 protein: CASSKERLAGPGELFF. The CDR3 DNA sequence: TGTGCCAGCAGCAAGGAGAGACTAGCGGGACCCGGGGAGCTGTTTTTT.